This T cell receptor beta chain was recovered during a study of CD8+CD57+ T cells in acquired aplastic anemia. Study-level information: An average of 3.2 ug of DNA was obtained from sorted CD4+ and CD8+ cells. Healthy donors had, on average, around 9.9 million reads for their CD4+ cells. Whole-study results and caveats: Statistical testing detected no significant gap in CD8+ Simpson's diversity between patients and controls. Around 29 CD8+ CDR3 sequences were shared between patients and controls.

V was cut by 6 bases and J by 9 bases, with 17 bases left in between. Germline CDR1 DFQATT, CDR2 SNEGSKA (reference sequence). The CDR3 sequence is 12 residues long. Profiling that covered TCR beta VDJ and CDR3 relied on genomic DNA as its template. TCRdb analysed the reads with MiXCR anew, one entry per CDR3 protein. The sample holds 400,000 to 450,000 distinct CDR3 sequences, about two thirds seen once. For this clonotype: No antigen is known for it.

The chain carries TRBV20-1 and TRBJ1-2; D unresolved. Sequencing was performed on sorted CD4+, CD8+, or CD8+CD57+ T cells (not recorded which) from PBMCs. The receptor was derived from a human donor in good health, serving as a control. Written as DNA, the CDR3 is TGCAGTGCAGGGATGCGGGCAAATCGCTACACCTTC. Amino acid sequence: CSAGMRANRYTF.